A single sample is the source of the 20 T cell receptor beta chains below, sequenced in a study of blood T cell repertoires in COVID-19. The repertoire was sequenced with immunoSEQ multiplex PCR; TCRdb's copy has only in-frame clones and lacks some. Among about 170,000 clones listed, roughly 88% were seen once. Source material: peripheral blood. The receptors were gathered from a man between 18 and 29 years old with COVID-19, enrolled during active disease.

This clone was seen once. The rearrangement joins TRBV7-9 to TRBJ2-1; TRBD2 aligns across 10 bases. Per the germline V gene, CDR1 is SEHNR and CDR2 is FQNEAQ (reference sequence). This CDR3 is 15 amino acids long. After removal of 4 bases from V and 3 bases from J, the junction contained 3 bases not matched to a gene. This CDR3 reads CASSSGLAVYNEQFF. In DNA form, the CDR3 reads TGTGCCAGCAGCTCTGGACTAGCGGTCTACAATGAGCAGTTCTTC. The full variable domain, its missing parts supplied by reference TRBV7-9 and TRBJ2-1, is DTGVSQNPRHKITKRGQNVTFRCDPISEHNRLYWYRQTLGQGPEFLTYFQNEAQLEKSRLLSDRFSAERPKGSFSTLEIQRTEQGDSAMYLCASSSGLAVYNEQFFGPGTRLTVL.

This chain connects TRBV5-5 to TRBJ1-1; 11 nucleotides align to TRBD1. This CDR3 region has 14 residues. J was trimmed by 8 bases and V by 4 bases; bases with no gene match: 7. Germline loops: CDR1 SGHKS, CDR2 YYEKEE (reference sequence). CDR3 sequence reads: CASSPGTGGREAFF. The CDR3 DNA reads as TGTGCCAGCAGCCCCGGGACAGGGGGTCGGGAAGCTTTCTTT.

The chain joins TRBV3-1 (or the pseudogene TRBV3-2) to TRBJ2-7; 11 nucleotides match TRBD2. The V gene's germline CDR1 is LGHDT and CDR2 YNNKEL (reference sequence). The CDR3 loop spans 15 amino acids. Unmatched junction bases numbered 2, after V lost 2 bases and J lost 2 bases. The CDR3 spells CASSQPLAGAYEQYF. DNA for the CDR3: TGTGCCAGCAGCCAACCACTAGCGGGAGCCTACGAGCAGTACTTC.

The rearrangement joins TRBV9 to TRBJ2-3, with TRBD2 matching 9 bases. Germline CDR1 reads SGDLS; CDR2 reads YYNGEE. After removal of 6 bases from V and 4 bases from J, the junction contained 12 bases not matched to a gene. This CDR3 has 16 amino acids. In DNA, the CDR3 is TGTGCCAGCAACAGAGGGGCTAGCGGGGCCTCAGATACGCAGTATTTT. It codes for CASNRGASGASDTQYF.

The V and J genes are TRBV29-1 and TRBJ1-3, with D perhaps matching TRBD1 (6 bases). The V gene lost 3 bases and the J gene lost 5 bases, with 11 bases spanning the gap. The CDR3 runs to 13 residues. Germline CDR1 is SQVTM and CDR2 is ANQGSEA. Here the CDR3 reads CSVETGVRNTIYF. As DNA, the CDR3 is TGCAGCGTTGAGACAGGAGTCAGAAACACCATATATTTT. Filled out from reference TRBV29-1 and TRBJ1-3, the complete variable domain reads SAVISQKPSRDICQRGTSLTIQCQVDSQVTMMFWYRQQPGQSLTLIATANQGSEATYESGFVIDKFPISRPNLTFSTLTVSNMSPEDSSIYLCSVETGVRNTIYFGEGSWLTVV.

The V call is TRBV28, the J call TRBJ2-5, with 10 bases lining up with TRBD1. J lost 3 bases, V lost 4 bases, and 8 bases had no gene match. This CDR3 has 16 residues. From germline, CDR1 is MDHEN and CDR2 SYDVKM. CDR3 amino acids: CASSYSGQGVEETQYF. Here the CDR3 DNA reads TGTGCCAGCAGTTATTCCGGACAGGGGGTTGAAGAGACCCAGTACTTC.

This chain links TRBV28 with TRBJ2-1, with TRBD1 matching 7 bases. The CDR3 is 18 amino acids. Unmatched junction bases numbered 13, after V lost 2 bases and J lost 3 bases. Germline V gives CDR1 MDHEN, CDR2 SYDVKM. CDR3 nucleotides: TGTGCCAGCAGTTTAAAGGTGGGCCTCCGACAGGGCTACAATGAGCAGTTCTTC. Translated: CASSLKVGLRQGYNEQFF.

J is TRBJ1-5 and V is TRBV12-3 or TRBV12-4; no firm D call. The CDR3 totals 13 residues. V lost 6 bases and J 6 bases, leaving 12 bases between the germline ends. The CDR3 DNA reads TGTGCCAGCAGATCGGGAGATGGTCAGCCCCAGCATTTT. It encodes CASRSGDGQPQHF.

V and J are TRBV7-9 and TRBJ2-7; possible D gene TRBD2, 7 bases. The CDR3 contains 14 residues. Germline CDR1 SEHNR, CDR2 FQNEAQ (reference sequence). The germline V and J ends were trimmed by 7 bases and 2 bases, with 15 bases remaining between them. CDR3 DNA sequence: TGTGCCAGCACCCCTAGGGGGGGCCCCTACGAGCAGTACTTC. This encodes CASTPRGGPYEQYF.

In its sample, this clone was seen once. The chain has TRBV7-9 and TRBJ2-7; D remains unclear. Trimming took off 5 bases at V and 0 bases at J, with 5 bases between the two ends. Germline V gives CDR1 SEHNR, CDR2 FQNEAQ (reference sequence). This CDR3 spans 12 amino acids. The CDR3 region has the DNA TGTGCCAGCAGCCCCCACTCCTACGAGCAGTACTTC. As protein: CASSPHSYEQYF.

This chain links TRBV28 with TRBJ2-7; maybe TRBD2 (5 bases). V lost 6 bases and J lost 0, with 18 bases in between. In germline, CDR1 is MDHEN, CDR2 SYDVKM. This CDR3 has 16 amino acids. In nucleotides, the CDR3 is TGTGCCAGCAGCCCCGGGATCGCTCTTTCCTCCTACGAGCAGTACTTC. It translates to CASSPGIALSSYEQYF.

This chain uses TRBV5-1 with TRBJ2-7; D possibly corresponds to TRBD1 (7 bases). V lost 1 base, J lost 3 bases, and 14 bases lay in between. Germline V lookup: CDR1 SGHRS, CDR2 YFSETQ. This CDR3 is built from 15 residues. The CDR3 DNA follows: TGCGCCAGCAGCTTGAACAGGGGACTTAACTACGAGCAGTACTTC. Translation gives CASSLNRGLNYEQYF.

The chain employs TRBV7-2 and TRBJ2-7; 8 bases agree with TRBD1. Germline V gene sequence: CDR1 SGHTA, CDR2 FQGNSA. V trimming: 5 bases; J trimming: 3 bases; junction bases outside the gene matches: 6. This CDR3 region has 14 residues. The CDR3: CASSARQGRYEQYF. The CDR3 DNA follows: TGTGCCAGCAGCGCCCGACAGGGGCGCTACGAGCAGTACTTC.

The chain recombines TRBV19 with TRBJ2-3; D is perhaps TRBD2 (6 bases). Germline CDR1 is LNHDA and CDR2 is SQIVND (reference sequence). V was shortened by 6 bases and J by 2 bases, with 12 bases between the two germline ends. This CDR3 has 14 residues. The CDR3 sequence: CASSPGGNTDTQYF. The CDR3 DNA follows: TGTGCCAGTAGCCCCGGCGGGAACACAGATACGCAGTATTTT.

The chain's CDR3 is CASSRPGTGSYEQYF. For the CDR3, the DNA is TGTGCCAGCAGCAGACCCGGGACAGGGAGCTACGAGCAGTACTTC. This sequence joins TRBV13 and TRBJ2-7; 9 bases match TRBD1. The CDR3 is 15 amino acids. Germline CDR1 and CDR2: PRHDT and FYEKMQ (reference sequence). J gave up 3 bases and V 5 bases, and 8 bases lay outside the gene matches.

The CDR3 spells CASSYPRLAELYEQYF. The CDR3 DNA reads TGTGCCAGCAGTTACCCTCGACTAGCGGAGCTCTACGAGCAGTACTTC. This chain uses TRBV6-2 or TRBV6-3 with TRBJ2-7; 9 nucleotides agree with TRBD2. Germline V gene lookup returns CDR1 MNHEY and CDR2 SVGEGT. The CDR3 has 16 amino acids. J lost 3 bases, V lost 2 bases, and 8 bases had no gene match.

The chain uses TRBV21-1 and TRBJ2-7; TRBD1, as called in the table, went unchecked against the DNA. TRBV21-1 is a pseudogene segment. The length of the CDR3 is 14 residues. CDR3: CAGYRDTRSYEQYF. The CDR3 coding sequence is TGTGCCGGGTACCGGGACACCCGCTCCTACGAGCAGTACTTC.

This clone has a single count. The chain employs TRBV6-5 and TRBJ1-2, with D perhaps TRBD1 (5 bases). Trimming pared 6 bases from V and 7 bases from J, leaving 9 bases between. This CDR3 is 11 amino acids long. The V gene's germline CDR1 is MNHEY and CDR2 SVGAGI. CDR3: CASRGVSGYTF. CDR3 nucleotide sequence: TGTGCCAGCAGAGGGGTGAGTGGCTACACCTTC.

The J gene is TRBJ2-2, the V gene TRBV7-8, with D hard to call. V was trimmed by 3 bases and J by 1 base, leaving 12 bases between them. The CDR3 length is 16 residues. The germline V gene has CDR1 SGHVS and CDR2 FQNEAQ. The DNA for the CDR3 is TGTGCCAGCAGCTTTGGCAGCGAATGGAACACCGGGGAGCTGTTTTTT. Translating it yields CASSFGSEWNTGELFF.

The chain combines TRBV27 with TRBJ2-4; possible D gene TRBD1, 5 bases. V lost 6 bases, J lost 2 bases, and 14 bases lay in between. The CDR3 covers 15 residues. The germline CDR1 and CDR2 sequences are MNHEY and SMNVEV (reference sequence). The CDR3: CASRQDQLSKNIQYF. The DNA of the CDR3 is TGTGCCAGCAGACAGGACCAGCTGTCCAAAAACATTCAGTACTTC.